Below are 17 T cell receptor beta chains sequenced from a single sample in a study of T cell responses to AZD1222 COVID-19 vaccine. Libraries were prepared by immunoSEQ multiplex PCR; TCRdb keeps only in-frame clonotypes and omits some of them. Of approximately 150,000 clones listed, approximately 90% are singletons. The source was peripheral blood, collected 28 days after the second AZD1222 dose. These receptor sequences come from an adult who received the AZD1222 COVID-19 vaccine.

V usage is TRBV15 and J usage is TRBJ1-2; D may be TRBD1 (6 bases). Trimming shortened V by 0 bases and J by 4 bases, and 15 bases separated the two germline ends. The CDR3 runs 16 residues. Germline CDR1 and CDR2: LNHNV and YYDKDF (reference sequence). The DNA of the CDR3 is TGTGCCACCAGCAGAGACAGGGGCAGACTCTTCTATGGCTACACCTTC. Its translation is CATSRDRGRLFYGYTF. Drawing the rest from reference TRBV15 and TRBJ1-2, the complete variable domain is DAMVIQNPRYQVTQFGKPVTLSCSQTLNHNVMYWYQQKSSQAPKLLFHYYDKDFNNEADTPDNFQSRRPNTSFCFLDIRSPGLGDTAMYLCATSRDRGRLFYGYTFGSGTRLTVV.

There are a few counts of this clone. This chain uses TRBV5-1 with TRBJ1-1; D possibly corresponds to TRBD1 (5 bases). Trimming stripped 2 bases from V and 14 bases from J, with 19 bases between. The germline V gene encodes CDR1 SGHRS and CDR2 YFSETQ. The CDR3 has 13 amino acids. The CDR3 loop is CASSFSRDSKAFF. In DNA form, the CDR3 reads TGCGCCAGCAGCTTTTCCCGGGACTCAAAGGCCTTCTTT.

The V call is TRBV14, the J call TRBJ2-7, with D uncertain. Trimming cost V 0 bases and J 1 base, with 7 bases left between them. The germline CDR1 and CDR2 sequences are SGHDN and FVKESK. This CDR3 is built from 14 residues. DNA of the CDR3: TGTGCCAGCAGCCAAGACGTCGGGTCCTACGAGCAGTACTTC. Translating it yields CASSQDVGSYEQYF.

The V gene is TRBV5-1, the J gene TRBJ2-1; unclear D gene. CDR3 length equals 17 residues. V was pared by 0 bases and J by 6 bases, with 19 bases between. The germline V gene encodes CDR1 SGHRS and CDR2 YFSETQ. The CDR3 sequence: CASSLGPKTRTPNEQFF. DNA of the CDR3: TGCGCCAGCAGCTTGGGGCCCAAGACGAGAACCCCCAATGAGCAGTTCTTC.

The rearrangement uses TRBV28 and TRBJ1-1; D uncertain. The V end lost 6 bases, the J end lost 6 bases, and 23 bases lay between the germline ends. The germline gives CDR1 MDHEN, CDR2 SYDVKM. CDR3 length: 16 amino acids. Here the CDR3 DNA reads TGTGCCAGCAGCCCCTCCCCGACGATTAGGAGTTCTGAAGCTTTCTTT. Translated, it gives CASSPSPTIRSSEAFF.

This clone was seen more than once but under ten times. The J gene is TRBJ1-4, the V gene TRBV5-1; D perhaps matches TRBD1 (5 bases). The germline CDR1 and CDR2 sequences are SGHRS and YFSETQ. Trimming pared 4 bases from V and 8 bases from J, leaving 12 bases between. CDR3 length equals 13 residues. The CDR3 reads CASSRQLGEKLFF. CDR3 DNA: TGCGCCAGCAGCCGACAGTTGGGGGAAAAACTGTTTTTT.

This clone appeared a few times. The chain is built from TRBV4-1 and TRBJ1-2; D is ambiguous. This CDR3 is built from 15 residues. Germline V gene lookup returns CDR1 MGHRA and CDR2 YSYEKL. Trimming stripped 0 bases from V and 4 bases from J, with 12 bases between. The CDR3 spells CASSQEAATSYGYTF. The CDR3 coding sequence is TGCGCCAGCAGCCAAGAGGCTGCCACCAGCTATGGCTACACCTTC.

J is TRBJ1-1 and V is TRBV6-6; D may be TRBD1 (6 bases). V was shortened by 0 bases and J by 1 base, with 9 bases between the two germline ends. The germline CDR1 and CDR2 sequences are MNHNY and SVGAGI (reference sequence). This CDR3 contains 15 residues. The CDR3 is CASSYSGGRNTEAFF. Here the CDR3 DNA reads TGTGCCAGCAGTTACTCGGGGGGGCGGAACACTGAAGCTTTCTTT.

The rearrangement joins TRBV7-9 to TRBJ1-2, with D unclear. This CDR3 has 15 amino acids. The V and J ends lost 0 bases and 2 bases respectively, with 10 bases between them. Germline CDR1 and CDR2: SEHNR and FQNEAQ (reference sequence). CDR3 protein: CASSLAEGSNYGYTF. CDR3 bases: TGTGCCAGCAGCTTAGCGGAAGGGTCCAACTATGGCTACACCTTC.

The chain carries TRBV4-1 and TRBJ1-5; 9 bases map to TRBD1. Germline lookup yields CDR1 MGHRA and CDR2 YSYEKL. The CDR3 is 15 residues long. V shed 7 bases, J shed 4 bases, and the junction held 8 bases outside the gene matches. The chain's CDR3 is CASTPGQGRNQPQHF. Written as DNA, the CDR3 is TGCGCCAGCACCCCGGGACAGGGACGTAATCAGCCCCAGCATTTT.

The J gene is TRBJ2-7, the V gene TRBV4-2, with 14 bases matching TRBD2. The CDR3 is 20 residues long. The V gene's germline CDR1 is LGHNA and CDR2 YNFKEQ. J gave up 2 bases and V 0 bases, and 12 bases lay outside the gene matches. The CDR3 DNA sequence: TGTGCCAGCAGCCAAGATTCGAGGGGACTAGCGGGAGACATCCCCTACGAGCAGTACTTC. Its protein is CASSQDSRGLAGDIPYEQYF.

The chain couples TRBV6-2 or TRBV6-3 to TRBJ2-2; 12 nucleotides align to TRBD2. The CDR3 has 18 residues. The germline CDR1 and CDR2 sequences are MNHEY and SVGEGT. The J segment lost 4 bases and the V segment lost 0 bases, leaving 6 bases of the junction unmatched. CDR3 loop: CASSYSPVLAGGTGELFF. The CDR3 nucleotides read TGTGCCAGCAGTTACTCCCCTGTACTAGCGGGAGGCACCGGGGAGCTGTTTTTT.

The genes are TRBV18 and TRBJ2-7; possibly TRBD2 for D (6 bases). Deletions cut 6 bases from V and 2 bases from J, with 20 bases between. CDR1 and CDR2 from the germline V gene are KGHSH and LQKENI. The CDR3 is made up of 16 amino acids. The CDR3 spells CASSLNAGTPTYEQYF. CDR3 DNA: TGTGCCAGCTCCCTGAACGCCGGGACTCCGACCTACGAGCAGTACTTC.

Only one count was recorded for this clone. CDR3 region: CALGPQGTYGYTF. The CDR3, as DNA: TGTGCCCTAGGGCCCCAGGGCACCTATGGCTACACCTTC. This chain joins TRBV30 and TRBJ1-2, with a tentative D call TRBD1 (5 bases). Trimming removed 8 bases from V and 4 bases from J, with 17 bases in between. The germline V gene has CDR1 GTSNPN and CDR2 SVGIG (reference sequence). The CDR3 has 13 amino acids.

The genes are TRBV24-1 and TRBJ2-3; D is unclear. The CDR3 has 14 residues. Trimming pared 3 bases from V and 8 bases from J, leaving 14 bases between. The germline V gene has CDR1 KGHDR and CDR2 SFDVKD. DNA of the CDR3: TGTGCCACCAGTGATCAAGTAAGGCCGGCTACGCAGTATTTT. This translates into CATSDQVRPATQYF.

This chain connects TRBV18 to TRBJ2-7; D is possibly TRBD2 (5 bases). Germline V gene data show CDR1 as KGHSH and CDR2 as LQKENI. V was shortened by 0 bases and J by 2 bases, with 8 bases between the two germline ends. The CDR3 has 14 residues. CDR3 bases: TGTGCCAGCTCACCACCGCCCGGGACCTACGAGCAGTACTTC. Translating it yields CASSPPPGTYEQYF.

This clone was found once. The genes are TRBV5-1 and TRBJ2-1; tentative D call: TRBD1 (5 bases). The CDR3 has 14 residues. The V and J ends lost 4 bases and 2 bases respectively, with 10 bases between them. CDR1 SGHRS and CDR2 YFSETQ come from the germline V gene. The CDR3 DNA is TGCGCCAGCAGCGACCAGGGCCCCTACAATGAGCAGTTCTTC. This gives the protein CASSDQGPYNEQFF. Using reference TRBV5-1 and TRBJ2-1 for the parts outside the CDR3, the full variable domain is KAGVTQTPRYLIKTRGQQVTLSCSPISGHRSVSWYQQTPGQGLQFLFEYFSETQRNKGNFPGRFSGRQFSNSRSEMNVSTLELGDSALYLCASSDQGPYNEQFFGPGTRLTVL.